This TCR beta chain was retrieved from a study of control samples from healthy donors and cancer patients (dated by TCRdb to 2018 to 2020). As to this clone: This clone's antigen is unknown. Base quality data are lacking; no much larger clone is found one base away.

Libraries came from the immunoSEQ multiplex PCR assay. TCRdb obtained this table from immuneACCESS and retained in-frame rearrangements with V and J assigned. These tables miss some clones; where compared with another copy, unresolved V genes account for less than half of the shortfall, and the remainder is unexplained. For this sample there are about 220,000 clones; 90% to 95% appear just once. The top ten hold approximately 1.6% of the sample. The sequenced material came from blood. This receptor was identified in a man in his fifties in good health.

The CDR3 in this case is CASSLSVSGYTF. The DNA sequence is TGTGCCAGCAGTTTAAGTGTCAGTGGCTACACCTTC. The sequence links TRBV12-3 or TRBV12-4 to TRBJ1-2, with the D segment identity uncertain. At the junction V is shortened by 2 bases and J by 7 bases, with 8 bases in between. The CDR3 covers 12 residues, taking in both the cysteine and the phenylalanine. Here the CDR3 DNA is all that survives: 36 bases in frame from base 1.